These 2 T cell receptor beta chains share one sample of origin, sequenced in a study of PD-1 blockade in classical Hodgkin lymphoma. Here immunoSEQ multiplex PCR was the method, and the copy in TCRdb shows in-frame clones only, minus some. The sample consists of some 16,000 clones, approximately 88% of them appearing once. The patients all showed relapse after autologous stem cell transplantation, while their brentuximab vedotin exposure varied. This specimen consisted of peripheral blood mononuclear cells (PBMCs), obtained before the second cycle of nivolumab. Every receptor here comes from a human donor with classical Hodgkin lymphoma.

The CDR3 reads CASRTTGGGENIQYF. The CDR3 DNA reads as TGTGCCAGCAGGACCACAGGGGGCGGTGAAAACATTCAGTACTTC. The V gene is TRBV7-2, the J gene TRBJ2-4; 9 positions match TRBD1. The germline V gene encodes CDR1 SGHTA and CDR2 FQGNSA. CDR3 length: 15 amino acids. Trimming cost V 6 bases and J 5 bases; bases outside gene matches: 8. The entire variable domain, with the rest obtained from reference TRBV7-2 and TRBJ2-4, is as follows: GAGVSQSPSNKVTEKGKDVELRCDPISGHTALYWYRQSLGQGLEFLIYFQGNSAPDKSGLPSDRFSAERTGGSVSTLTIQRTQQEDSAVYLCASRTTGGGENIQYFGAGTRLSVL.

The chain joins TRBV5-6 to TRBJ1-1, with a possible D match to TRBD1 (5 bases). The CDR3 is 13 residues long. V lost 0 bases, J lost 10 bases, and 13 bases lay in between. Germline V gene lookup returns CDR1 SGHDT and CDR2 YYEEEE. The CDR3 protein is CASSLAQGFGAFF. The CDR3 DNA reads as TGTGCCAGCAGCTTGGCCCAGGGCTTTGGAGCTTTCTTT.